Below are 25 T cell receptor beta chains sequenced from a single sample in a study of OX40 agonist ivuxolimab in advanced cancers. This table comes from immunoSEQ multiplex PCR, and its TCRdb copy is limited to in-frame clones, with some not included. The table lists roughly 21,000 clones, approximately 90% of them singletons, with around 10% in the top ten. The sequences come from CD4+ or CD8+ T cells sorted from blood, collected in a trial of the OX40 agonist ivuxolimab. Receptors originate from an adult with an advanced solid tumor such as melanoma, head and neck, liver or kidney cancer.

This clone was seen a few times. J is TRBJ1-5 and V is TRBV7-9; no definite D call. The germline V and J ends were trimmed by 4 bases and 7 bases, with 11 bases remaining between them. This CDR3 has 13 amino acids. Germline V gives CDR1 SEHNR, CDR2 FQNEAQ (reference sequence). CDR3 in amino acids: CASSSHGGQPQHF. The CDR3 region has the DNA TGTGCCAGCAGCTCCCACGGAGGACAGCCCCAGCATTTT.

CDR3 region: CASSEAGQKGRQETQYF. In DNA, the CDR3 is TGTGCCAGCAGTGAAGCGGGGCAAAAGGGCCGACAAGAGACCCAGTACTTC. The gene calls are TRBV6-1 and TRBJ2-5; D possibly corresponds to TRBD1 (5 bases). V was pared by 0 bases and J by 2 bases, with 16 bases between. The CDR3 runs 17 residues. Germline loops: CDR1 MNHNS, CDR2 SASEGT.

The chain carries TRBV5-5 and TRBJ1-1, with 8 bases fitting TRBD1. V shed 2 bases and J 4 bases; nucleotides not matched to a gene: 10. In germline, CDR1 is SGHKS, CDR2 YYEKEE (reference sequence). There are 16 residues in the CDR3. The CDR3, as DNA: TGTGCCAGCAGCTTCGGCCTGAGACAGGGGACCACTGAAGCTTTCTTT. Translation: CASSFGLRQGTTEAFF.

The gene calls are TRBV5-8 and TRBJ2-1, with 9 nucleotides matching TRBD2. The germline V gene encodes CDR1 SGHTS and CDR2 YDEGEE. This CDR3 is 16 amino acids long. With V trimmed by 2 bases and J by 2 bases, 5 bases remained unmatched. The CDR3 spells CASSLSGLATYNEQFF. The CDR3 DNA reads TGTGCCAGCAGCTTATCGGGACTAGCAACCTACAATGAGCAGTTCTTC.

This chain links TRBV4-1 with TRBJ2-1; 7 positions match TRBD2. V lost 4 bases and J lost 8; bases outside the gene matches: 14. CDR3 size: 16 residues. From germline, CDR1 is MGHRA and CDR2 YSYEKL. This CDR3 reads CASSLLTRRGSDEQFF. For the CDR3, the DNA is TGCGCCAGCAGCCTCCTCACTCGACGCGGGAGCGATGAGCAGTTCTTC.

The DNA of the CDR3 is TGTGCCAGCAGTTTGAACCCAGCAACTAATGAAAAACTGTTTTTT. The encoded protein is CASSLNPATNEKLFF. The chain combines TRBV27 with TRBJ1-4; D is unresolved. V lost 3 bases and J lost 0, with 8 bases in between. Germline CDR1 reads MNHEY; CDR2 reads SMNVEV (reference sequence). The length of the CDR3 is 15 residues.

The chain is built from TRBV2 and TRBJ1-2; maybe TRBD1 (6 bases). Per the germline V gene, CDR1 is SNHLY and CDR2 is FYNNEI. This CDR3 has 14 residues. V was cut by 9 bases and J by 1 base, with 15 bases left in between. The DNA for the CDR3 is TGTGCCAGTAAGCAGGGGATGGATAACTATGGCTACACCTTC. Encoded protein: CASKQGMDNYGYTF. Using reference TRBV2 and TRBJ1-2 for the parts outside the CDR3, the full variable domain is EPEVTQTPSHQVTQMGQEVILRCVPISNHLYFYWYRQILGQKVEFLVSFYNNEISEKSEIFDDQFSVERPDGSNFTLKIRSTKLEDSAMYFCASKQGMDNYGYTFGSGTRLTVV.

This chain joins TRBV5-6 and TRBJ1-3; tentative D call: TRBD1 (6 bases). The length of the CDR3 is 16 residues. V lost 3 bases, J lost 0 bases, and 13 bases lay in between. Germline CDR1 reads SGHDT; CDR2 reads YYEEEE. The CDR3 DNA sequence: TGTGCCAGCAGCTGGGGGGCCGTAAGCTCTGGAAACACCATATATTTT. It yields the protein CASSWGAVSSGNTIYF.

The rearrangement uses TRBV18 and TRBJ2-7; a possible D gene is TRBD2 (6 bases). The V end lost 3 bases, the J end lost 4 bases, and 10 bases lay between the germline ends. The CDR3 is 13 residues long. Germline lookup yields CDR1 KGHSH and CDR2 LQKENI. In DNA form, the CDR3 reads TGTGCCAGCTCACCCCGAAGCGGGTACGAGCAGTACTTC. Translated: CASSPRSGYEQYF.

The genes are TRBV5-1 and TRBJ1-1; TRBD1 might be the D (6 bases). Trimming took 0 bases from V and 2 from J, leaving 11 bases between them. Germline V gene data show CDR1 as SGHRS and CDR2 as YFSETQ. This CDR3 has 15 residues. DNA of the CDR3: TGCGCCAGCAGCTTGGGGGCACAGGGAAACACTGAAGCTTTCTTT. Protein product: CASSLGAQGNTEAFF.

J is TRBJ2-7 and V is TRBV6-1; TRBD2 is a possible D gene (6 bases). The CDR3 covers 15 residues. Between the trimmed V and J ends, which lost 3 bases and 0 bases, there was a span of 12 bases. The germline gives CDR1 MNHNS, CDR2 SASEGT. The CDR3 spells CASSDVGGSSYEQYF. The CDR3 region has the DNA TGTGCCAGCAGTGATGTGGGGGGTAGCTCCTACGAGCAGTACTTC.

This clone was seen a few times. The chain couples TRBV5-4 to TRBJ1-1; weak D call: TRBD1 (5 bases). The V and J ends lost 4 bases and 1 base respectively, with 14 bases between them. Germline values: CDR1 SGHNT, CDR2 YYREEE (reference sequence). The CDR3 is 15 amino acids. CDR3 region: CASSPGFGGNTEAFF. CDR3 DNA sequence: TGTGCCAGCAGCCCAGGTTTTGGGGGGAACACTGAAGCTTTCTTT.

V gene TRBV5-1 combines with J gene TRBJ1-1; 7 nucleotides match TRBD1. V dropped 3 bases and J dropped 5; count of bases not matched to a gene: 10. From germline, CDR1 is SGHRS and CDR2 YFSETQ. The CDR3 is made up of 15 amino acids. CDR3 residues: CASSSIQGVRTEAFF. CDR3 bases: TGCGCCAGCAGCTCGATTCAGGGGGTTAGGACTGAAGCTTTCTTT.

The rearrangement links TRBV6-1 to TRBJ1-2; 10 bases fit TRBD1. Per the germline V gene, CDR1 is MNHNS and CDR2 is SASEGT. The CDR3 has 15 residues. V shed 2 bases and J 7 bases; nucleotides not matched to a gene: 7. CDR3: CASSEWGTGARGYTF. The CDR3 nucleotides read TGTGCCAGCAGTGAATGGGGGACAGGGGCCCGTGGCTACACCTTC.

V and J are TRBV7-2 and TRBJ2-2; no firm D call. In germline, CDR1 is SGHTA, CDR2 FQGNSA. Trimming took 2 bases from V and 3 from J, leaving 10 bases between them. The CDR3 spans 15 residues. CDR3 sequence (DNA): TGTGCCAGCAGCTTATCACCCGGGCACACCGGGGAGCTGTTTTTT. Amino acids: CASSLSPGHTGELFF.

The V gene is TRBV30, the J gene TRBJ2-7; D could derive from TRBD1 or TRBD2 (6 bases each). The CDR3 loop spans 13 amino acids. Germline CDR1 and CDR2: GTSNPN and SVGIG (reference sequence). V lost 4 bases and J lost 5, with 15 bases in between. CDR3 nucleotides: TGTGCCTGGAATCGGGGGCTATTGGACGAGCAGTACTTC. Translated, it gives CAWNRGLLDEQYF. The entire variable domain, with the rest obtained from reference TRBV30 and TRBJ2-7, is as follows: SQTIHQWPATLVQPVGSPLSLECTVEGTSNPNLYWYRQAAGRGLQLLFYSVGIGQISSEVPQNLSASRPQDRQFILSSKKLLLSDSGFYLCAWNRGLLDEQYFGPGTRLTVT.

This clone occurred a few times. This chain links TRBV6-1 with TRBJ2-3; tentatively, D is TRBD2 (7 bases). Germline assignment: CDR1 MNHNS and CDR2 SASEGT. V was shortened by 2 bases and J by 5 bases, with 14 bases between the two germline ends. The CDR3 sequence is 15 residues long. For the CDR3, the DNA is TGTGCCAGCAGTGAATTACAGGGAGGGGGAGATACGCAGTATTTT. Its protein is CASSELQGGGDTQYF.

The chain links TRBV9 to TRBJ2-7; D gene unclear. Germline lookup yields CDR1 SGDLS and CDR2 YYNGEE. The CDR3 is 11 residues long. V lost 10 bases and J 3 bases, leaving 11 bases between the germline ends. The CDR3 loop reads CAAMAFYEQYF. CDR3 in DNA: TGTGCCGCGATGGCCTTCTACGAGCAGTACTTC.

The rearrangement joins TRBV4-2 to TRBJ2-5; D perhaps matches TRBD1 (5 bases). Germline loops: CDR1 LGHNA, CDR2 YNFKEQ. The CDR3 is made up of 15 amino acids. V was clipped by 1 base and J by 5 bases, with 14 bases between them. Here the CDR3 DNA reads TGTGCCAGCAGCCAAGGGCGGACATCCATGGAGACCCAGTACTTC. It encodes CASSQGRTSMETQYF.

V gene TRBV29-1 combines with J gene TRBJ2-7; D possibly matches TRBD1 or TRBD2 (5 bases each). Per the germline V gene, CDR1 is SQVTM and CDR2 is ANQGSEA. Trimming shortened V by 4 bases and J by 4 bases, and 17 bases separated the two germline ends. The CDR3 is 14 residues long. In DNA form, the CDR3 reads TGCAGCGTTGGGGTAAGGGACGGAGGATACGAGCAGTACTTC. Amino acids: CSVGVRDGGYEQYF.

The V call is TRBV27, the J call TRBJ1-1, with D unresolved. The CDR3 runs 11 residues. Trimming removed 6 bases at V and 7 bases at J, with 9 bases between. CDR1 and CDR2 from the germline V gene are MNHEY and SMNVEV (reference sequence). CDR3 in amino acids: CASRKVIEAFF. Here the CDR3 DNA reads TGTGCCAGCAGAAAGGTCATTGAAGCTTTCTTT.

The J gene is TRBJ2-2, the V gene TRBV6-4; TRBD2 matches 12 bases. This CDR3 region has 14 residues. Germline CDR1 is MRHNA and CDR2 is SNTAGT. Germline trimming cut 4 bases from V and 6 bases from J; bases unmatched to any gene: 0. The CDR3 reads CASSGTSGAGELFF. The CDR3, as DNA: TGTGCCAGCAGTGGGACTAGCGGGGCCGGGGAGCTGTTTTTT.

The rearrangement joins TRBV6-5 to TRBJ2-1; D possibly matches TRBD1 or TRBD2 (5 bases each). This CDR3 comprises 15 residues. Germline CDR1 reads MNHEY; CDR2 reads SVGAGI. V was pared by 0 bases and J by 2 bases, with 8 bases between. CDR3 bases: TGTGCCAGCAGTTACTCGGGGGATACCTACAATGAGCAGTTCTTC. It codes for CASSYSGDTYNEQFF.

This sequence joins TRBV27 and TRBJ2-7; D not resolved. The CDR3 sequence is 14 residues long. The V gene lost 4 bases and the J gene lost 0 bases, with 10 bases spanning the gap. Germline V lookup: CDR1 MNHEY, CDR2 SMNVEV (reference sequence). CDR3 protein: CASSYGPHSYEQYF. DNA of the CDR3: TGTGCCAGCAGTTACGGGCCCCACTCCTACGAGCAGTACTTC.

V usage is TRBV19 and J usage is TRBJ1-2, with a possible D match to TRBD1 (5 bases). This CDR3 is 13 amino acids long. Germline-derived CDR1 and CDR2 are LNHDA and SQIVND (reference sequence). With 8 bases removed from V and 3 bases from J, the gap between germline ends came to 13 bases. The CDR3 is CASSSGFYYGYTF. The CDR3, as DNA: TGTGCCAGTTCATCAGGGTTTTACTATGGCTACACCTTC.